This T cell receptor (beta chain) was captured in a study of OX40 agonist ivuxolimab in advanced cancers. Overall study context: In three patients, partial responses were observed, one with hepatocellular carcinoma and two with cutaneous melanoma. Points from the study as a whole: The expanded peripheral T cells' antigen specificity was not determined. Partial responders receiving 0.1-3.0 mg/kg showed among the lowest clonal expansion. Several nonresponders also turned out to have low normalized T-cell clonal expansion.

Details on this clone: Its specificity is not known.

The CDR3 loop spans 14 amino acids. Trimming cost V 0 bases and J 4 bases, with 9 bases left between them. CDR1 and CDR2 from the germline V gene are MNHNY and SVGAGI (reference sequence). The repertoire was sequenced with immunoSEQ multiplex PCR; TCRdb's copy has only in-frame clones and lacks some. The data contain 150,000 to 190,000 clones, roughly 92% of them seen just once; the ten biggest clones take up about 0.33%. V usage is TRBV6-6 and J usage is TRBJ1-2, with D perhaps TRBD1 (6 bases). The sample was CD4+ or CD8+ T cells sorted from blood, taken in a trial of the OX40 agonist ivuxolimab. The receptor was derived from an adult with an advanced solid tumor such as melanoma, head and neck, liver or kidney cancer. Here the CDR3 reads CASSYSAGAYGYTF. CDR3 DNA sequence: TGTGCCAGCAGTTACTCGGCAGGGGCCTATGGCTACACCTTC.